This T cell receptor beta chain was captured in a study of T cells in Graves' hyperthyroidism and ophthalmopathy. Whole-study findings and limits: Among thyroid clonotypes expanded above 0.001, most also appeared in blood. Using 13 V-J features, a model discriminated ophthalmopathy from stable hyperthyroidism.

Patients were excluded for uncontrolled infection, other autoimmune disease, pregnancy or lactation. Clinicians diagnosed patients from clinical symptoms, serum thyroxine and TRAb, thyroid ultrasound and orbital computed tomography. This clonotype showed up many times. As yet, its antigen is unknown. The V segment lost 0 bases and the J segment 5 bases; nucleotides outside the gene matches: 7. CDR3 length: 16 amino acids. Germline CDR1 and CDR2: DFQATT and SNEGSKA (reference sequence). From RNA transcripts, TCR beta CDR3 regions were amplified. RT-PCR in the first round (using the HTBI primer set) targeted the TCR CDR3. Via MiXCR, TCRdb re-called the multiplex PCR reads, giving one row per CDR3 protein. The sample records some 620,000 distinct CDR3 sequences, around 15% being singletons.

The chain has TRBV20-1 and TRBJ2-3, with 11 bases that match TRBD2. Sequenced: blood. The clonotype comes from a woman under 40 with Graves' hyperthyroidism. CDR3 region: CSAREVLAGGGDTQYF. CDR3 coding DNA: TGCAGTGCTAGAGAGGTCCTAGCGGGAGGTGGAGATACGCAGTATTTT.